The 10 T cell receptor beta chains in this list originate from one sample, sequenced in a study of control samples from healthy donors and cancer patients. The data were produced by immunoSEQ multiplex PCR, yet TCRdb's version contains in-frame clones alone and is incomplete. The table includes roughly 180,000 clones, 80% to 95% detected once. Sequenced sample: blood. Receptor source: a woman aged 55-69 years in good health.

As to this clone: The DNA is left out, because the CDR3 cannot be placed on it with certainty; the CDR3 is given as TCRdb lists it. V and J are TRBV5-4 and TRBJ2-5; the DNA was not compared with TRBD2, the D call given in the table. 14 amino acids form the CDR3, both terminal residues included. Germline assignment: CDR1 SGHNT and CDR2 YYREEE (reference sequence). The CDR3 spells CASRLEGFLETQYF.

J is TRBJ1-2 and V is TRBV20-1, with D possibly matching TRBD1 (6 bases). The CDR3 covers 11 residues. CDR1 is DFQATT, CDR2 SNEGSKA, per germline (reference sequence). Trimming took 5 bases from V and 8 from J, leaving 12 bases between them. CDR3 sequence reads: CSAPQGLGYTF. The CDR3 DNA reads TGCAGTGCTCCACAGGGTCTAGGCTACACCTTC.

The chain is built from TRBV3-1 (or the pseudogene TRBV3-2) and TRBJ1-6, with 7 bases matching TRBD1. The germline V gene encodes CDR1 LGHDT and CDR2 YNNKEL (reference sequence). CDR3 size: 15 residues. The V segment lost 4 bases and the J segment 7 bases; nucleotides outside the gene matches: 7. CDR3 DNA: TGTGCCAGCAGCCCACCAGGGGGGTCCAATTCACCCCTCCACTTT. It specifies CASSPPGGSNSPLHF.

J is TRBJ1-4 and V is TRBV19; D uncertain. The CDR3 is 14 residues long. Germline V CDR1 and CDR2: LNHDA, SQIVND (reference sequence). The V and J ends lost 7 bases and 0 bases respectively, with 9 bases between them. CDR3 residues: CASTLVSTNEKLFF. CDR3 bases: TGTGCCAGTACTCTAGTTTCAACTAATGAAAAACTGTTTTTT.

This clone was recorded once. The chain couples TRBV9 to TRBJ1-3; possibly TRBD1 for D (6 bases). The length of the CDR3 is 13 residues. The V gene lost 0 bases and the J gene lost 6 bases, with 7 bases spanning the gap. The germline V gene encodes CDR1 SGDLS and CDR2 YYNGEE. The CDR3 reads CASSVGGANTIYF. CDR3 DNA: TGTGCCAGCAGCGTAGGGGGGGCAAACACCATATATTTT.

This chain uses TRBV15 with TRBJ1-5; no definite D call. Germline-derived CDR1 and CDR2 are LNHNV and YYDKDF (reference sequence). CDR3 length: 15 amino acids. The V and J ends lost 0 bases and 3 bases respectively, with 9 bases between them. The CDR3 here is CATSREGLPNQPQHF. In DNA form, the CDR3 reads TGTGCCACCAGCAGAGAGGGCCTCCCCAATCAGCCCCAGCATTTT.

This chain uses TRBV5-1 with TRBJ2-1; 8 positions match TRBD2. The CDR3 has 17 residues. Germline V gene sequence: CDR1 SGHRS, CDR2 YFSETQ. After removal of 1 base from V and 9 bases from J, the junction contained 15 bases not matched to a gene. The CDR3 here is CASSLRLSSGGGSEQFF. The CDR3 nucleotides are TGCGCCAGCAGCTTGCGACTCTCCAGCGGGGGAGGGAGTGAGCAGTTCTTC.

V is TRBV19 and J is TRBJ1-2; D unclear. Per the germline V gene, CDR1 is LNHDA and CDR2 is SQIVND (reference sequence). This CDR3 is built from 15 residues. V lost 0 bases, J lost 5 bases, and 13 bases lay in between. This CDR3 reads CASSIDSSPVYGYTF. The DNA for the CDR3 is TGTGCCAGTAGTATAGATAGTTCTCCGGTTTATGGCTACACCTTC.

The rearrangement uses TRBV18 and TRBJ2-7; 13 nucleotides align to TRBD2. There are 16 residues in the CDR3. The germline V gene has CDR1 KGHSH and CDR2 LQKENI. The ends lost 3 bases at V and 4 bases at J; junction bases unmatched: 6. The CDR3 loop reads CASSPQGLAGLYEQYF. The CDR3 DNA follows: TGTGCCAGCTCACCCCAGGGACTAGCGGGGCTGTACGAGCAGTACTTC. The full variable domain, completed using reference TRBV18 and TRBJ2-7, is NAGVMQNPRHLVRRRGQEARLRCSPMKGHSHVYWYRQLPEEGLKFMVYLQKENIIDESGMPKERFSAEFPKEGPSILRIQQVVRGDSAAYFCASSPQGLAGLYEQYFGPGTRLTVT.

This rearrangement joins TRBV30 to TRBJ1-2, with D possibly being TRBD1 (5 bases). The germline CDR1 and CDR2 sequences are GTSNPN and SVGIG (reference sequence). Trimming stripped 3 bases from V and 4 bases from J, with 12 bases between. This CDR3 has 13 residues. The CDR3 spells CAWRRDAFYGYTF. In DNA form, the CDR3 reads TGTGCCTGGAGGCGGGACGCATTCTATGGCTACACCTTC.